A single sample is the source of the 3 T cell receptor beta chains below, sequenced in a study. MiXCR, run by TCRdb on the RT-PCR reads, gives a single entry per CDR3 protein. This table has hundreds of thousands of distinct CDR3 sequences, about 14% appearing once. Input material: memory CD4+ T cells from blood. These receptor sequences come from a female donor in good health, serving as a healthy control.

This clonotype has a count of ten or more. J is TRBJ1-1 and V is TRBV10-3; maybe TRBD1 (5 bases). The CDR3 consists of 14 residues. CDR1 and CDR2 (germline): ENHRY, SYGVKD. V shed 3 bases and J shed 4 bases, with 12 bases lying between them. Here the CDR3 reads CAISDPGVTTEAFF. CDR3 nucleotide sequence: TGTGCCATCAGTGATCCGGGGGTGACCACTGAAGCTTTCTTT.

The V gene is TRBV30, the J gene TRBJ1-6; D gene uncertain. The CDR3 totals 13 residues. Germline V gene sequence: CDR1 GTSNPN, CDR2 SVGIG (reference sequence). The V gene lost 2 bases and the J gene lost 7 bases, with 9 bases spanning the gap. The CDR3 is CAWSTEGNSPLHF. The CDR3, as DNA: TGTGCCTGGAGTACCGAGGGAAATTCACCCCTCCACTTT.

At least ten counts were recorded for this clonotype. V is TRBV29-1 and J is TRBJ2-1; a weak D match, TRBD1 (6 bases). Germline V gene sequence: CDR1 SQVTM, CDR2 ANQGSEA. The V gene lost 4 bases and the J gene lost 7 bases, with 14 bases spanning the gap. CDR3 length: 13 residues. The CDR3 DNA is TGCAGCGTTGGGCCAGGGGCATGGAATGAGCAGTTCTTC. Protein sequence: CSVGPGAWNEQFF.